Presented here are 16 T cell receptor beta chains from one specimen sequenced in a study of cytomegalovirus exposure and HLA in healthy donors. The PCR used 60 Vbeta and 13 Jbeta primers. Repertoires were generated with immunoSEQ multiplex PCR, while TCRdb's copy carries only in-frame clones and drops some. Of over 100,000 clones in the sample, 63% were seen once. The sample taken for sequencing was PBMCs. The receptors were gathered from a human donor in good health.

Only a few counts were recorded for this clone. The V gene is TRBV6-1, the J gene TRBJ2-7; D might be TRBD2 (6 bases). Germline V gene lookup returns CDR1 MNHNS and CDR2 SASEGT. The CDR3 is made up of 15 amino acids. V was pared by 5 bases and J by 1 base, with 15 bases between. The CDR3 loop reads CASSPPGTYSYEQYF. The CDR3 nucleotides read TGTGCCAGCAGTCCCCCCGGGACTTATTCCTACGAGCAGTACTTC.

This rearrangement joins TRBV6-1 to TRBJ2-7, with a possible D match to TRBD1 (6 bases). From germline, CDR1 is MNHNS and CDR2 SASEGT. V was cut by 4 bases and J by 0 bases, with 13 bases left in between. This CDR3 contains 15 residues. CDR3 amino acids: CASSAIGGGSYEQYF. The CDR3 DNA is TGTGCCAGCAGTGCGATTGGGGGCGGCTCCTACGAGCAGTACTTC.

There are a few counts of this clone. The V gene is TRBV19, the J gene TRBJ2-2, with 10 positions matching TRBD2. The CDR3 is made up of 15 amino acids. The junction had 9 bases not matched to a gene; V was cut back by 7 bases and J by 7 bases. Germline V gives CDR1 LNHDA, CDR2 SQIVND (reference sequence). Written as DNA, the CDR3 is TGTGCCAGTAACCCAAGCGGGAGGGGGGGCGGGGAGCTGTTTTTT. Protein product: CASNPSGRGGGELFF. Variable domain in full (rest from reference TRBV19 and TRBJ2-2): DGGITQSPKYLFRKEGQNVTLSCEQNLNHDAMYWYRQDPGQGLRLIYYSQIVNDFQKGDIAEGYSVSREKKESFPLTVTSAQKNPTAFYLCASNPSGRGGGELFFGEGSRLTVL.

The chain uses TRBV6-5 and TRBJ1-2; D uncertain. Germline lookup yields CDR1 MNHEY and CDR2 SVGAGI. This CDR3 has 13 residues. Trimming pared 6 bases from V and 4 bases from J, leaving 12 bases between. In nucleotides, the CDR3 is TGTGCCAGCAGCCCCGGCTTAGCCTATGGCTACACCTTC. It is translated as CASSPGLAYGYTF.

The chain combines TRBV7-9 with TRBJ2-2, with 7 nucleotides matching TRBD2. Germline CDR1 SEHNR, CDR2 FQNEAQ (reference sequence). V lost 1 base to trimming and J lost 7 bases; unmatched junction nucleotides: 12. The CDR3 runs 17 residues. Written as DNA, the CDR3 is TGTGCCAGCAGCTTAGTTGCTAGCGGACTTTGGAACGGGGAGCTGTTTTTT. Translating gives CASSLVASGLWNGELFF.

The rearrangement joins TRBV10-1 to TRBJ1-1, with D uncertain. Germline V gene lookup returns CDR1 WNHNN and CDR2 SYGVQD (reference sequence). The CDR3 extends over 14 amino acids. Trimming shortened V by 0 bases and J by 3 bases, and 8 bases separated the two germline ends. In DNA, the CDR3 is TGCGCCAGCAGTGAGTCGGGGAGACACACTGAAGCTTTCTTT. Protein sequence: CASSESGRHTEAFF.

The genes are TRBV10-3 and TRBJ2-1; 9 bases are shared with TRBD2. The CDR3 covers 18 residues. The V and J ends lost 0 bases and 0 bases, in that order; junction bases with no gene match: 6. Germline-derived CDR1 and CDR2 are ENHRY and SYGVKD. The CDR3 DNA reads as TGTGCCATCAGTGAGTCGCTGACTAGCGGCCTCTCCTACAATGAGCAGTTCTTC. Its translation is CAISESLTSGLSYNEQFF.

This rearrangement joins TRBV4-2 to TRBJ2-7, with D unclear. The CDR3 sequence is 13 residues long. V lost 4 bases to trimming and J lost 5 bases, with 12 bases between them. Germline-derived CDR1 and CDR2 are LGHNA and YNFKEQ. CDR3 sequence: CASSPLGVHEQYF. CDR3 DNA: TGTGCCAGCAGCCCCCTCGGAGTCCACGAGCAGTACTTC.

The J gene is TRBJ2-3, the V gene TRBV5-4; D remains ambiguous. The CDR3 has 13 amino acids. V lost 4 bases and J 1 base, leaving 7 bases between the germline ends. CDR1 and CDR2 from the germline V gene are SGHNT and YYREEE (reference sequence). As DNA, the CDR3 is TGTGCCAGCAGCATCCGGGGCACAGATACGCAGTATTTT. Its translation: CASSIRGTDTQYF.

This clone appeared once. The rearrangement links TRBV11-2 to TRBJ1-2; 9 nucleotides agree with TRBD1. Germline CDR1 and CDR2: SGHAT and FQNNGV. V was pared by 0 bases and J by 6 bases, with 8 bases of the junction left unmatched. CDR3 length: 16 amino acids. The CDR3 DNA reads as TGTGCCAGCAGCTTAGATCTGGGGACAGGGAGCCATGGCTACACCTTC. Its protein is CASSLDLGTGSHGYTF.

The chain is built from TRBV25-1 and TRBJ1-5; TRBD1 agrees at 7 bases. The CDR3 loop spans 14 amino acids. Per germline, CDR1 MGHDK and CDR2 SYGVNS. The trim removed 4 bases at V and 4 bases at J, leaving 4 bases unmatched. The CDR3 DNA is TGTGCCAGCAGTGGGGGACAGATTAATCAGCCCCAGCATTTT. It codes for CASSGGQINQPQHF.

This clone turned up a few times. The CDR3 DNA sequence: TGTGCCAGCAGCTCGGGACTAGCGGGAGCCGGGGAGCTGTTTTTT. Amino acid sequence: CASSSGLAGAGELFF. The rearrangement links TRBV5-4 to TRBJ2-2; TRBD2 matches 14 bases. V dropped 3 bases and J dropped 6; count of bases not matched to a gene: 1. Germline CDR1 is SGHNT and CDR2 is YYREEE (reference sequence). The CDR3 spans 15 residues.

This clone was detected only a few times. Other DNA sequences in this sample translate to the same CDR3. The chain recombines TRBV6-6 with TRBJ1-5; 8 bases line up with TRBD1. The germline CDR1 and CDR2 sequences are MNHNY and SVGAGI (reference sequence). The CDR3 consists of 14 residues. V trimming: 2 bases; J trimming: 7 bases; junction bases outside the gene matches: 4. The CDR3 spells CASSYGQGGQPQHF. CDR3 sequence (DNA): TGTGCCAGCAGTTACGGACAGGGAGGACAGCCCCAGCATTTT.

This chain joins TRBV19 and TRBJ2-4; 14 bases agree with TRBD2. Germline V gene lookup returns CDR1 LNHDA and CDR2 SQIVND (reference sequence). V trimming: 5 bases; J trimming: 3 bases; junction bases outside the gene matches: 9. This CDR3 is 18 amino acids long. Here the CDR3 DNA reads TGTGCCAGTAGTCCGGGACTAGCGGGAGAGGTTATCAAAAACATTCAGTACTTC. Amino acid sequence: CASSPGLAGEVIKNIQYF.

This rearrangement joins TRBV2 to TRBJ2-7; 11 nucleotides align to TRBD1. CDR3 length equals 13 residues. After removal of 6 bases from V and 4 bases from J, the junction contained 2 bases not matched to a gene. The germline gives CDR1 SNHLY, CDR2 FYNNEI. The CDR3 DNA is TGTGCCAGCAGAGGGACAGGGGGTTACGAGCAGTACTTC. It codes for CASRGTGGYEQYF.

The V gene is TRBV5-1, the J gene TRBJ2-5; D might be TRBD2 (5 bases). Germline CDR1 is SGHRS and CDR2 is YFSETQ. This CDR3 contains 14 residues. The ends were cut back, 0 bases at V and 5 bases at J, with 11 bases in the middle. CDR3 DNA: TGCGCCAGCAGCTTGGGAGACTATACGGAGACCCAGTACTTC. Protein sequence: CASSLGDYTETQYF.